A single sample gave rise to the 21 T cell receptor beta chains below, sequenced in a study of T cell responses to AZD1222 COVID-19 vaccine. Only in-frame clones appear in the TCRdb table, and some are missing; sequencing was by immunoSEQ multiplex PCR. Of 100,000 to 150,000 clones in the sample, 88% were seen once. Sequencing was performed on peripheral blood, taken on day 0 of AZD1222 vaccination. Receptor source: an adult in good health.

This CDR3 reads CASSRAWSSYNEQFF. Here the CDR3 DNA reads TGTGCCAGCAGCAGGGCCTGGAGCTCCTACAATGAGCAGTTCTTC. This sequence joins TRBV5-5 and TRBJ2-1; D is unclear. Deletions cut 4 bases from V and 0 bases from J, with 11 bases between. This CDR3 has 15 amino acids. The germline CDR1 and CDR2 sequences are SGHKS and YYEKEE (reference sequence).

V and J are TRBV5-1 and TRBJ2-7; D might be TRBD1 or TRBD2, each matching 5 bases. This CDR3 is 13 amino acids long. With 0 bases removed from V and 7 bases from J, the gap between germline ends came to 11 bases. CDR1 is SGHRS, CDR2 YFSETQ, per germline. CDR3 residues: CASSLVGGVEQYF. CDR3 nucleotide sequence: TGCGCCAGCAGCTTGGTTGGGGGAGTAGAGCAGTACTTC.

The CDR3, as DNA: TGTGCCAGCAGAAGGGAGGGGATAGGCGAGCAGTACTTC. As protein: CASRREGIGEQYF. The rearrangement joins TRBV7-9 to TRBJ2-7; 7 bases are shared with TRBD2. Germline CDR1 reads SEHNR; CDR2 reads FQNEAQ (reference sequence). The CDR3 sequence is 13 residues long. V shed 6 bases and J 6 bases; nucleotides not matched to a gene: 8.

The CDR3 nucleotides are TGCGCCAGCAGCCAAGAATGGCAGATGTCGCAAGTCGACCAAGAGACCCAGTACTTC. Translation: CASSQEWQMSQVDQETQYF. The rearrangement links TRBV4-1 to TRBJ2-5; D is undetermined. Germline values: CDR1 MGHRA, CDR2 YSYEKL. V was cut by 0 bases and J by 0 bases, with 20 bases left in between. The CDR3 is 19 residues long.

The chain has TRBV6-5 and TRBJ1-2; 9 bases agree with TRBD1. CDR1 MNHEY and CDR2 SVGAGI come from the germline V gene. This CDR3 is 15 amino acids long. With V trimmed by 3 bases and J by 4 bases, 6 bases remained unmatched. CDR3 in DNA: TGTGCCAGCAGTTATGGACAGGGGCAGGGCTATGGCTACACCTTC. This gives the protein CASSYGQGQGYGYTF.

J is TRBJ1-2 and V is TRBV7-8; D possibly corresponds to TRBD1 (5 bases). This CDR3 has 15 amino acids. The germline V gene encodes CDR1 SGHVS and CDR2 FQNEAQ. V gave up 5 bases and J gave up 2 bases, with 15 bases separating them. CDR3 DNA: TGTGCCAGCAGCCGCGGAGGCAGGGAGAACTATGGCTACACCTTC. Translation gives CASSRGGRENYGYTF.

The rearrangement joins TRBV3-1 (or the pseudogene TRBV3-2) to TRBJ1-6, with TRBD1 as a possible D gene (6 bases). Germline V gene sequence: CDR1 LGHDT, CDR2 YNNKEL (reference sequence). The CDR3 sequence is 16 residues long. With 6 bases removed from V and 3 bases from J, the gap between germline ends came to 15 bases. The chain's CDR3 is CASSRGGVIYNSPLHF. The CDR3 coding sequence is TGTGCCAGCAGTAGAGGGGGGGTCATCTATAATTCACCCCTCCACTTT.

The rearrangement uses TRBV5-8 and TRBJ2-7; D remains ambiguous. Trimming pared 5 bases from V and 1 base from J, leaving 7 bases between. The germline gives CDR1 SGHTS, CDR2 YDEGEE. The CDR3 consists of 12 residues. CDR3 amino acids: CASRRLSYEQYF. The DNA of the CDR3 is TGTGCCAGCAGACGATTGTCCTACGAGCAGTACTTC.

For this clone: Relative to the germline gene, one junction end is altered; a read error may explain this. The rearrangement joins TRBV2 to TRBJ2-1; 7 bases map to TRBD2. Germline-derived CDR1 and CDR2 are SNHLY and FYNNEI. CDR3 length: 12 amino acids. The CDR3 loop reads CASSDMTSTGVF. CDR3 bases: TGTGCCAGCAGTGACATGACTAGCACGGGGGTCTTC.

The rearrangement links TRBV3-1 (or the pseudogene TRBV3-2) to TRBJ1-1; D perhaps matches TRBD1 (6 bases). Germline lookup yields CDR1 LGHDT and CDR2 YNNKEL (reference sequence). This CDR3 is built from 16 residues. The V end lost 1 base, the J end lost 1 base, and 13 bases lay between the germline ends. As DNA, the CDR3 is TGTGCCAGCAGCCAAGCCGCCGGGACAACGAACACTGAAGCTTTCTTT. Its protein is CASSQAAGTTNTEAFF.

The rearrangement links TRBV11-2 to TRBJ2-7; D uncertain. V was clipped by 0 bases and J by 9 bases, with 6 bases between them. Germline lookup yields CDR1 SGHAT and CDR2 FQNNGV. CDR3 size: 11 residues. The CDR3 reads CASSLDQRQYF. The CDR3 DNA is TGTGCCAGCAGCTTAGATCAACGGCAGTACTTC.

This clone has only one observation. The rearrangement joins TRBV11-2 to TRBJ2-1; no firm D call. Trimming took off 6 bases at V and 8 bases at J, with 20 bases between the two ends. Looked up from germline, CDR1 is SGHAT and CDR2 is FQNNGV. CDR3 length: 15 amino acids. DNA of the CDR3: TGTGCCAGCAGGAATATAGGAGATCATCGGGATGAGCAGTTCTTC. It translates to CASRNIGDHRDEQFF. The full variable domain, with the rest looked up from reference TRBV11-2 and TRBJ2-1, is EAGVAQSPRYKIIEKRQSVAFWCNPISGHATLYWYQQILGQGPKLLIQFQNNGVVDDSQLPKDRFSAERLKGVDSTLKIQPAKLEDSAVYLCASRNIGDHRDEQFFGPGTRLTVL.

J is TRBJ1-1 and V is TRBV10-3; D ambiguous. This CDR3 has 14 residues. Trimming left V 3 bases short and J 0 bases short, with 8 bases between. Germline values: CDR1 ENHRY, CDR2 SYGVKD. The DNA for the CDR3 is TGTGCCATCAGTGACCCAGGATTGAACACTGAAGCTTTCTTT. Translated: CAISDPGLNTEAFF.

The CDR3 sequence: CASSPRGASGNTEAFF. DNA of the CDR3: TGTGCCAGCAGCCCTCGGGGGGCGAGTGGAAACACTGAAGCTTTCTTT. This chain links TRBV3-1 (or the pseudogene TRBV3-2) with TRBJ1-1; D possibly corresponds to TRBD1 (6 bases). The V and J ends lost 4 bases and 2 bases respectively, with 17 bases between them. The V gene's germline CDR1 is LGHDT and CDR2 YNNKEL (reference sequence). The CDR3 covers 16 residues.

The gene calls are TRBV3-1 (or the pseudogene TRBV3-2) and TRBJ1-2; unclear D gene. Trimming left V 4 bases short and J 2 bases short, with 14 bases between. Germline values: CDR1 LGHDT, CDR2 YNNKEL (reference sequence). The CDR3 is 15 amino acids. As DNA, the CDR3 is TGTGCCAGCAGCCCCGCCGGGGTTGAGAACTATGGCTACACCTTC. Translation gives CASSPAGVENYGYTF.

The V call is TRBV2, the J call TRBJ1-1, with TRBD1 as a possible D gene (5 bases). Trimming removed 4 bases from V and 4 bases from J, with 13 bases in between. The CDR3 spans 14 residues. Germline V gene data show CDR1 as SNHLY and CDR2 as FYNNEI. CDR3 sequence: CASSGLDRGTEAFF. The CDR3 coding sequence is TGTGCCAGCAGTGGCCTCGACAGAGGCACTGAAGCTTTCTTT.

V gene TRBV5-4 combines with J gene TRBJ1-3; the D gene is possibly TRBD1 (6 bases). Trimming left V 2 bases short and J 0 bases short, with 9 bases between. The germline gives CDR1 SGHNT, CDR2 YYREEE (reference sequence). The CDR3 sequence is 15 residues long. This CDR3 reads CASSFGGHSGNTIYF. As DNA, the CDR3 is TGTGCCAGCAGCTTTGGGGGGCACTCTGGAAACACCATATATTTT.

V and J are TRBV19 and TRBJ1-5; no definite D call. V was clipped by 4 bases and J by 2 bases, with 12 bases between them. Looked up from germline, CDR1 is LNHDA and CDR2 is SQIVND (reference sequence). This CDR3 is 15 amino acids long. The CDR3: CASSRSIEGNQPQHF. The CDR3 DNA follows: TGTGCCAGTAGTAGGTCCATTGAGGGCAATCAGCCCCAGCATTTT.

The chain has TRBV4-3 and TRBJ1-1; maybe TRBD1 (6 bases). The CDR3 has 14 amino acids. Germline values: CDR1 LGHNA, CDR2 YSLEER. Deletions cut 4 bases from V and 6 bases from J, with 15 bases between. CDR3 in amino acids: CASSRRQAPSEAFF. The CDR3 nucleotides are TGCGCCAGCAGCCGGCGACAGGCTCCCTCTGAAGCTTTCTTT.

The J gene is TRBJ1-1, the V gene TRBV19; the D is unclear. Between the trimmed V and J ends, which lost 3 bases and 4 bases, there was a span of 9 bases. The CDR3 spans 13 residues. Germline V gene data show CDR1 as LNHDA and CDR2 as SQIVND (reference sequence). The CDR3 bases are TGTGCCAGTAGTATCTCTGACCCCACTGAAGCTTTCTTT. Translation gives CASSISDPTEAFF.

The chain has TRBV5-5 and TRBJ1-1, with 9 bases aligning to TRBD1. Germline V lookup: CDR1 SGHKS, CDR2 YYEKEE (reference sequence). This CDR3 has 14 amino acids. Trimming at V came to 4 bases and at J to 1 base, leaving 2 bases not matched to a gene. The CDR3 DNA follows: TGTGCCAGCAGCCCGGGACAGGGGAACACTGAAGCTTTCTTT. As protein: CASSPGQGNTEAFF.